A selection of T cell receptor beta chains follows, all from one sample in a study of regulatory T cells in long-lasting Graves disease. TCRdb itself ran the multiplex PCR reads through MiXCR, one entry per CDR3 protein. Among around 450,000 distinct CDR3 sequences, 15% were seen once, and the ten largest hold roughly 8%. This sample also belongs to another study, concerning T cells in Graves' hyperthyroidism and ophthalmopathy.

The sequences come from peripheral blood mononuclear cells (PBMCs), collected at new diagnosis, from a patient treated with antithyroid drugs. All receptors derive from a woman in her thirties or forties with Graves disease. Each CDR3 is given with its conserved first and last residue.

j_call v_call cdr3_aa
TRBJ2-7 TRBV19 CASSIREGRSYEQYF
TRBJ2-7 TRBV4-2 CASSHLTSGYEQYF
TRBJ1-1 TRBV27 CASSAFLDRMNTEAFF
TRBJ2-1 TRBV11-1 CASSLVGGVYNEQFF
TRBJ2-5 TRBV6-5 CASSYPPPEETQYF
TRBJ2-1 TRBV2 CASGGSYNEQFF
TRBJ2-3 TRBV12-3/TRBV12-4 CASSLGTSLTDTQYF
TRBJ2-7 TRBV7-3 CASSQWGGAFYEQYF
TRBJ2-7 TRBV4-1 CASSQDWGTGEQYF
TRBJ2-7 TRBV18 CAGSPLLAGGRGHYEQYF
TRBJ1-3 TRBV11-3 CASSSRYSPGGNTIYF
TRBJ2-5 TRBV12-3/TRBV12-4 CASSFQDTEETQYF
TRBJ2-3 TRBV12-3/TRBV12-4 CASSFSSSPGTDTQYF
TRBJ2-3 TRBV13 CASSFSTSTDTQYF
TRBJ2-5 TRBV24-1 CATSDPTELQETQYF
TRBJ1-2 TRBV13 CASSSKSQEVDGYTF
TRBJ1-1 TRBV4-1 CASSQDAGIGTEAFF
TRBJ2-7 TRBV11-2 CAIRKPSYEQYF
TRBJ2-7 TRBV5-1 CASSLHSGSYEQYF
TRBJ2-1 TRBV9 CASSVAGEDYNEQFF
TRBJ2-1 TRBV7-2 CASSLVACSYNEQFF
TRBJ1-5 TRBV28 CASTTGTLGGHQPQHF
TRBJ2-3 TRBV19 CASRQLDSTDTQYF
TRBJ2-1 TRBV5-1 CASSLEGAGSYNEQFF
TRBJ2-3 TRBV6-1 CASSERTGYTDTQYF
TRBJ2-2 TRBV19 CASSFQQGPANTGELFF
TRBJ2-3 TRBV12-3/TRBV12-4 CASSLLAGPTDTQYF
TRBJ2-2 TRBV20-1 CSARGGQTGELFF
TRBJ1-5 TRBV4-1 CASSQGKGGNQPQHF
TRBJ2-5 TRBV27 CASGGRSGKWETQYF
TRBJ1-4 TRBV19 CATRKGQGVWEKLFF
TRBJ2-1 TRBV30 CAWSVRFSSYNEQFF
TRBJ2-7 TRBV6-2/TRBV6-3 CASNDGRTPYEQYF
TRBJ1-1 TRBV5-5 CASSFTGGRNTEAFF
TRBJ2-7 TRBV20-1 CSARTGLAATLEQYF
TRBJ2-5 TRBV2 CASSDTSGGHQETQYF
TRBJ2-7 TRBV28 CASSPNGLSGEQYF
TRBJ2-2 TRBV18 CASSPRTEMGELFF
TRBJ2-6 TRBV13 CASSPAGLNVLTF
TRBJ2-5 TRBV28 CASRPGTTSQETQYF
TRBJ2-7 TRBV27 CASRRTGQLEQYF
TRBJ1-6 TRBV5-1 CASSLGARDSPLHF
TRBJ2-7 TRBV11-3 CASSLGSRGREEQYF
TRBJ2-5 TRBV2 CASSGVVGAQYF
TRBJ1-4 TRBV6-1 CASSPLTVWGEKLFF
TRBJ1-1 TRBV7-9 CASSLSRVTGWDTEAFF